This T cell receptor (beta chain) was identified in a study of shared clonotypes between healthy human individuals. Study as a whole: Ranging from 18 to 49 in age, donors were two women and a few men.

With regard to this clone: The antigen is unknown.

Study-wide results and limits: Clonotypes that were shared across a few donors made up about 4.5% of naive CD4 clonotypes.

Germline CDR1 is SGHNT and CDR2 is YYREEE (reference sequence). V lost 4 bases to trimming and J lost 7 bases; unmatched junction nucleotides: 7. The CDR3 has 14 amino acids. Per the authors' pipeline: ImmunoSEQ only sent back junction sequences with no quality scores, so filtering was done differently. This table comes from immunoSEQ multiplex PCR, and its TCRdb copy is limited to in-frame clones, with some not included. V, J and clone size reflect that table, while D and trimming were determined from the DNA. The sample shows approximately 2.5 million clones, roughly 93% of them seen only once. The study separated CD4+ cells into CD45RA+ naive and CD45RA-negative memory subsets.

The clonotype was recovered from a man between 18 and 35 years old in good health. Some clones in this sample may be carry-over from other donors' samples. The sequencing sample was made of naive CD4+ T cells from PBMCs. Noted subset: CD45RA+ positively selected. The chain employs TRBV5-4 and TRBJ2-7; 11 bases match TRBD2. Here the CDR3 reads CASSPRSSGGEQYF. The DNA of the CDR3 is TGTGCCAGCAGCCCGCGATCTAGCGGGGGGGAGCAGTACTTC.